One sample yielded the 19 T cell receptor beta chains listed below, sequenced in a study of blood T cells in healthy people across ages. A sample-barcoded 5' primer and a J-beta primer mix were used in a second PCR of roughly 7 to 12 cycles. Each CDR3 protein is one row after TCRdb ran MiXCR on the 5' RACE reads. Of 730,000 or so distinct CDR3 sequences listed, approximately 43% were seen once; the top ten hold 20%. The specimen was blood. The source is a woman aged 55 to 70 in good health.

The V gene is TRBV12-3 or TRBV12-4, the J gene TRBJ2-3, with D perhaps assigned TRBD1 or TRBD2 (7 bases each). V was trimmed by 1 base and J by 6 bases, leaving 14 bases between them. This CDR3 is built from 15 residues. The CDR3 DNA is TGTGCCAGCAGTTTAGTTGGTCAGGGGGGGGATACGCAGTATTTT. Its protein is CASSLVGQGGDTQYF.

Only a few counts were recorded for this clonotype. V gene TRBV11-1 combines with J gene TRBJ2-1; the match to TRBD2 covers 11 bases. Germline V gives CDR1 SGHAT, CDR2 FQDESV (reference sequence). V lost 5 bases, J lost 8 bases, and 14 bases stayed unmatched. CDR3 size: 17 residues. The CDR3 DNA reads TGTGCCAGCAGCCCCCGGATTAGCGGGAGGGCCTCAGATGAGCAGTTCTTC. Amino acids: CASSPRISGRASDEQFF.

The chain carries TRBV20-1 and TRBJ1-5; 12 positions agree with TRBD1. The CDR3 is 16 residues long. CDR1 DFQATT and CDR2 SNEGSKA come from the germline V gene (reference sequence). Trimming took 5 bases from V and 1 from J; bases not matched to a gene: 6. The CDR3 region is CSAPGQGAPSNQPQHF. The DNA for the CDR3 is TGCAGTGCTCCGGGACAGGGGGCGCCGAGCAATCAGCCCCAGCATTTT.

The V call is TRBV20-1, the J call TRBJ1-6; D is perhaps TRBD1 (6 bases). CDR1 is DFQATT and CDR2 is SNEGSKA in the germline V gene (reference sequence). Trimming cost V 1 base and J 10 bases, with 14 bases left between them. This CDR3 contains 14 residues. The CDR3 DNA sequence: TGCAGTGCTAGAGTCAACAGGGAAGACTCACCCCTCCACTTT. Translating gives CSARVNREDSPLHF.

The rearrangement links TRBV15 to TRBJ2-1; 9 nucleotides align to TRBD1. The junction had 5 bases not matched to a gene; V was cut back by 3 bases and J by 8 bases. CDR1 is LNHNV, CDR2 YYDKDF, per germline (reference sequence). This CDR3 contains 14 residues. The CDR3 loop reads CATSRGQGGDEQFF. CDR3 DNA sequence: TGTGCCACCAGCAGGGGACAGGGTGGCGATGAGCAGTTCTTC.

This chain joins TRBV24-1 and TRBJ1-2; no clear D gene. Germline CDR1 and CDR2: KGHDR and SFDVKD. The CDR3 contains 11 residues. Trimming stripped 5 bases from V and 6 bases from J, with 6 bases between. CDR3 in DNA: TGTGCCACCAGTGGCGGGGATGGCTACACCTTC. This translates into CATSGGDGYTF.

With regard to this clonotype: A single base separates this from a much larger clone, so it may be a read error. The rearrangement links TRBV7-2 to TRBJ2-1, with D tentatively TRBD1 or TRBD2 (5 bases each). The CDR3 spans 15 residues. Germline-derived CDR1 and CDR2 are SGHTA and FQGNSA. Between the trimmed V and J ends, which lost 5 bases and 0 bases, there was a span of 11 bases. CDR3 DNA: TGTGCCAGCAGCCAGGACGGGGCCTCCTACAATGAGCAGTTCTTC. This encodes CASSQDGASYNEQFF.

Notes on this clonotype: A much larger clone is a single base away; this may be a read error. The genes are TRBV4-2 and TRBJ1-2; 11 nucleotides line up with TRBD1. V gave up 3 bases and J gave up 6 bases; unmatched junction bases: 9. CDR1 and CDR2 from the germline V gene are LGHNA and YNFKEQ. The CDR3 totals 16 residues. Here the CDR3 DNA reads TGTGCCAGCAGCCACGACGGGACAGGGGGAAACCATGGCTACACCTTC. As protein: CASSHDGTGGNHGYTF.

The J gene is TRBJ2-5, the V gene TRBV7-9, with 11 bases fitting TRBD2. The CDR3 is 15 amino acids. With V trimmed by 5 bases and J by 5 bases, 7 bases remained unmatched. CDR1 is SEHNR, CDR2 FQNEAQ, per germline (reference sequence). The CDR3 protein is CASSAGTSGTETQYF. CDR3 sequence (DNA): TGTGCCAGCAGCGCCGGGACTAGCGGTACGGAGACCCAGTACTTC.

The gene calls are TRBV4-3 and TRBJ2-5; either TRBD1 or TRBD2 may supply D (6 bases each). Trimming shortened V by 3 bases and J by 1 base, and 21 bases separated the two germline ends. This CDR3 is built from 18 residues. The germline V gene encodes CDR1 LGHNA and CDR2 YSLEER. The CDR3 DNA follows: TGCGCCAGCAGCCACCGGCTTTGGGGGGCTAGCGCCCAAGAGACCCAGTACTTC. It is translated as CASSHRLWGASAQETQYF.

V usage is TRBV5-1 and J usage is TRBJ2-3, with 13 positions matching TRBD2. With 4 bases clipped from V and 2 bases from J, the junction kept 1 base outside the gene matches. Germline V lookup: CDR1 SGHRS, CDR2 YFSETQ. The CDR3 length is 15 residues. Here the CDR3 reads CASSGTSGATDTQYF. CDR3 DNA sequence: TGCGCCAGCAGCGGGACTAGCGGGGCCACAGATACGCAGTATTTT.

This clonotype was counted between two and nine times. The chain combines TRBV6-1 with TRBJ1-4; no reliable D call. This CDR3 comprises 14 residues. Germline CDR1 and CDR2: MNHNS and SASEGT. The V and J ends lost 2 bases and 8 bases respectively, with 12 bases between them. The CDR3 region is CASSEWASQEKLFF. CDR3 nucleotide sequence: TGTGCCAGCAGTGAATGGGCGTCACAAGAAAAACTGTTTTTT.

This clonotype was observed a handful of times. The chain employs TRBV20-1 and TRBJ2-7, with D hard to call. Between the trimmed V and J ends, which lost 3 bases and 1 base, there was a span of 7 bases. Germline V gene lookup returns CDR1 DFQATT and CDR2 SNEGSKA (reference sequence). CDR3 length equals 12 residues. The CDR3 region is CSARFQSYEQYF. CDR3 DNA sequence: TGCAGTGCTAGGTTCCAGTCCTACGAGCAGTACTTC.

This clonotype appeared a few times. The chain employs TRBV29-1 and TRBJ2-5; tentatively, D is TRBD2 (5 bases). V was clipped by 4 bases and J by 11 bases, with 17 bases between them. The germline gives CDR1 SQVTM, CDR2 ANQGSEA. CDR3 length equals 12 residues. In nucleotides, the CDR3 is TGCAGCGTTGCCCCTAGCCCAGATGAGCAGTACTTC. This translates into CSVAPSPDEQYF.

This clonotype was counted many times. The chain recombines TRBV12-3 or TRBV12-4 with TRBJ2-6; D not certain. The CDR3 has 12 amino acids. Trimming pared 8 bases from V and 2 bases from J, leaving 4 bases between. The CDR3 protein is CASSTGANVLTF. Here the CDR3 DNA reads TGTGCCAGCTCAACTGGGGCCAACGTCCTGACTTTC.

CDR3 in DNA: TGTGCCAGCAGTTACCCGACTAGCGGAGCTTACCCTTACAATGAGCAGTTCTTC. Translated, it gives CASSYPTSGAYPYNEQFF. The chain links TRBV6-2 or TRBV6-3 to TRBJ2-1, with 9 bases that match TRBD2. V trimming: 2 bases; J trimming: 4 bases; junction bases outside the gene matches: 12. The CDR3 loop spans 18 amino acids. Germline V gene lookup returns CDR1 MNHEY and CDR2 SVGEGT.

This rearrangement joins TRBV6-2 or TRBV6-3 to TRBJ2-5, with no clear D. This CDR3 has 15 amino acids. Looked up from germline, CDR1 is MNHEY and CDR2 is SVGEGT. V shed 0 bases and J shed 6 bases, with 14 bases lying between them. The CDR3 DNA follows: TGTGCCAGCAGTTACTCGGGTGCCCCAAGGAAGACCCAGTACTTC. It encodes CASSYSGAPRKTQYF.

The chain has TRBV3-1 and TRBJ2-6; no reliable D call. The CDR3 is 16 amino acids. Germline V CDR1 and CDR2: LGHDT, YNNKEL (reference sequence). V was shortened by 4 bases and J by 0 bases, with 10 bases between the two germline ends. The CDR3 nucleotides read TGTGCCAGCAGCCCTCAGGCCTCCTCTGGGGCCAACGTCCTGACTTTC. Encoded protein: CASSPQASSGANVLTF.

For this clonotype: A much more abundant neighbour one base away suggests this may be a read error. The chain combines TRBV7-2 with TRBJ2-3; no clear D. The CDR3 contains 14 residues. V lost 5 bases and J 0 bases, leaving 9 bases between the germline ends. Germline lookup yields CDR1 SGHTA and CDR2 FQGNSA. CDR3 DNA sequence: TGTGCCAGCAGCGTAACGGCTAGCACAGATACGCAGTATTTT. Residues: CASSVTASTDTQYF.